Listed below are T cell receptor beta chains from one sample, sequenced in a study of T cell changes during pregnancy in multiple sclerosis. Sequenced by immunoSEQ multiplex PCR; TCRdb stores in-frame clones only, minus some. The sample shows over 25,000 clones, over 80% of them seen only once. This specimen was CD8+ T cells from peripheral blood mononuclear cells, taken before pregnancy. These receptors all stem from a female donor with multiple sclerosis, enrolled in a pregnancy study. Both conserved end residues are part of each CDR3. The order of the fields is D gene, J gene, V gene, clone size, CDR3 DNA, CDR3 protein. D genes are given only for firm matches. Rows give clone size only sometimes, using once, few, many, or a class for an expanded clone.

>-|TRBJ2-1|TRBV10-3|few
TGTGCCATCAGTGTCGAGATCTACAATGAGCAGTTCTTC
CAISVEIYNEQFF
>-|TRBJ1-5|TRBV27|-
TGTGCCAGCAGTTTAAGTATCGGGGGTAGTCAGCCCCAGCATTTT
CASSLSIGGSQPQHF
>-|TRBJ2-2|TRBV2|-
TGTGCCAGCAGTGATTGGGGAGACTATGATAGTCCCGGGGAGCTGTTTTTT
CASSDWGDYDSPGELFF
>-|TRBJ1-1|TRBV27|-
TGTGCCAGCAGTTTGTTTCTAGGGGTAGGTGAAGCTTTCTTT
CASSLFLGVGEAFF
>-|TRBJ2-1|TRBV27|-
TGTGCCAGCAGCTTCGACAGTGGAGCCTACAATGAGCAGTTCTTC
CASSFDSGAYNEQFF
>-|TRBJ1-2|TRBV11-3|-
TGTGCCAGCAGCTTAGATCAGGGCTACACCTTC
CASSLDQGYTF
>-|TRBJ1-4|TRBV6-5|-
TGTGCCAGCAGTTATGGGGGGACTAATGAAAAACTGTTTTTT
CASSYGGTNEKLFF
>TRBD2|TRBJ2-2|TRBV6-5|-
TGTGCCAGCAGTTACGGGACTAGCGGCCCCGGGGAGCTGTTTTTT
CASSYGTSGPGELFF
>TRBD1|TRBJ1-5|TRBV19|-
TGTGCCAGTAGTATCGGACAGGCCAATCAGCCCCAGCATTTT
CASSIGQANQPQHF
>TRBD2|TRBJ2-7|TRBV7-9|-
TGTGCCAGCAGCGCGGCTAGCGGGAGTACCTACGAGCAGTACTTC
CASSAASGSTYEQYF
>TRBD1|TRBJ1-2|TRBV7-9|-
TGTGCCAGCAGCTCAGGACAGGCGCCTAACTATGGCTACACCTTC
CASSSGQAPNYGYTF
>-|TRBJ1-1|TRBV14|-
TGTGCCAGCAGTCAGACAGCTAACACTGAAGCTTTCTTT
CASSQTANTEAFF
>TRBD1|TRBJ1-3|TRBV9|-
TGTGCCAGCAGGGGACAGGGCAACACCATATATTTT
CASRGQGNTIYF
>-|TRBJ2-1|TRBV9|-
TGTGCCAGCAGCGTAGACGGGACGGGGGGCGGGAGTCGCTACAATGAGCAGTTCTTC
CASSVDGTGGGSRYNEQFF
>TRBD1|TRBJ1-2|TRBV4-2|-
TGTGCCAGCAGCCAAGGCCAGGGGGAGCCCTATGGCTACACCTTC
CASSQGQGEPYGYTF
>-|TRBJ2-1|TRBV27|-
TGTGCCAGCAGTTTATATGGACTAAACGATGAGCAGTTCTTC
CASSLYGLNDEQFF
>-|TRBJ1-2|TRBV19|-
TGTGCCAGTAGGGGACTTTCACGGGGCTACACCTTC
CASRGLSRGYTF
>TRBD2|TRBJ2-7|TRBV27|-
TGTGCCAGCAGTCACAAAATGGGGGGGTACGAGCAGTACTTC
CASSHKMGGYEQYF
>-|TRBJ1-1|TRBV7-9|-
TGTGCCAGCAGCTCCCCCACGCGGGGGCCGGGGACTGAAGCTTTCTTT
CASSSPTRGPGTEAFF
>TRBD2|TRBJ2-1|TRBV19|-
TGTGCCAGTAGTATTCTAGCGGGAGGGCCGGGAGATGAGCAGTTCTTC
CASSILAGGPGDEQFF
>TRBD1|TRBJ2-1|TRBV6-6|-
TGTGCCAGCAGTTCGGGACAGGAGTACAATGAGCAGTTCTTC
CASSSGQEYNEQFF
>-|TRBJ1-2|TRBV28|-
TGTGCCACTGAACCGGGACAAGGTCATGGCTACACCTTC
CATEPGQGHGYTF
>-|TRBJ2-3|TRBV12-5|-
TGTGCTAGTGGTTTGTTCACTCCCGAGCGACCAGTAGATACGCAGTATTTT
CASGLFTPERPVDTQYF
>-|TRBJ2-1|TRBV11-2|-
TGTGCCAGCAGCTTAGGGCCCGACGGAGGGCGGTACAATGAGCAGTTCTTC
CASSLGPDGGRYNEQFF
>TRBD1|TRBJ1-2|TRBV19|-
TGTGCCAGTAGGGCGGGACAGACCCTCCTCTATGGCTACACCTTC
CASRAGQTLLYGYTF
>-|TRBJ2-7|TRBV27|-
TGTGCCAGCAGGGGATTGACAGACTACGAGCAGTACTTC
CASRGLTDYEQYF
>-|TRBJ2-2|TRBV7-7|-
TGTGCTAGCAGCCGAGCGGCCATCTTGGAAGGCGGGGAGCTGTTTTTT
CASSRAAILEGGELFF
>TRBD2|TRBJ2-7|TRBV7-9|-
TGTGCCAGCAGCTCGACTAGCGGAGCCTACGAGCAGTACTTC
CASSSTSGAYEQYF
>TRBD2|TRBJ2-1|TRBV27|-
TGTGCCAGCAGTCGGAGCGGGAGTATGTCCTACAATGAGCAGTTCTTC
CASSRSGSMSYNEQFF